The entry below gives a single T cell receptor beta chain sequence along with its context. Its antigen is still unknown. The entry originates in a study of T-cell memory formation after mild COVID-19. Whole-study results and caveats: Pre-infection memory harbored some responding clones, suggesting cross-reactive memory joined. There was no confirmation that second-wave clones peaking on day 37 were SARS-CoV-2 specific. Among clones contracting day 15 to 85, CD4/CD8 was balanced, whereas later expanders leaned CD4+. CD4+ contracting clones were mainly CM and EM; CD8+ ones, EMRA.

MiXCR, applied by TCRdb to the 5' RACE reads, yields one record per CDR3 protein. Among about 350,000 distinct CDR3 sequences, roughly 15% were seen once, and the ten largest hold roughly 20%. The ends were cut back, 0 bases at V and 0 bases at J, with 12 bases in the middle. The CDR3 is 18 amino acids. CDR1 is MNHEY, CDR2 SVGAGI, per germline. The source of this sequence is a man between 18 and 35 years old who had mild COVID-19 (a few samples of this study predate the infection). Cell type and time point are not known. The material sequenced was PBMCs or a T cell subset sorted from them (not recorded which). The gene calls are TRBV6-5 and TRBJ1-6; TRBD1 is a possible D gene (5 bases). CDR3 coding DNA: TGTGCCAGCAGTTACTCGAGACAGCTAAGCTCCTATAATTCACCCCTCCACTTT. It translates to CASSYSRQLSSYNSPLHF.